This is a list of T cell receptor beta chains from one sample in a study of T cell responses to AZD1222 COVID-19 vaccine. Produced via immunoSEQ multiplex PCR; TCRdb's table is partial and in-frame only. The data show 150,000 or so clones, less than 95% seen once. Source: peripheral blood, taken on day 0 of AZD1222 vaccination. The receptors come from an adult in good health. CDR3s include the opening cysteine and the closing phenylalanine or tryptophan. Each record gives: CDR3 protein, CDR3 DNA, clone size, V gene, D gene, J gene. A D gene is named only where the DNA matches it firmly. Rows may omit the clone size; those that give it use once, few, many or a size class.

CDR3: CAISDLESVTGELFF
DNA: TGTGCCATCAGTGACCTGGAGTCGGTGACCGGGGAGCTGTTTTTT
size: NA
V: TRBV10-3
D: NA
J: TRBJ2-2

CDR3: CASIQLGGGYTF
DNA: TGTGCCAGCATTCAACTTGGTGGTGGCTACACCTTC
size: NA
V: TRBV5-6
D: NA
J: TRBJ1-2

CDR3: CASSPSGGYEQYF
DNA: TGTGCCAGCAGCCCGTCGGGCGGCTACGAGCAGTACTTC
size: NA
V: TRBV3-1/TRBV3-2
D: NA
J: TRBJ2-7

CDR3: CSLTLGTSTDTQYF
DNA: TGCAGCCTTACCTTAGGGACGAGCACAGATACGCAGTATTTT
size: NA
V: TRBV29-1
D: NA
J: TRBJ2-3

CDR3: CASSQVQPLYGYTF
DNA: TGCGCCAGCAGCCAAGTGCAGCCGCTCTATGGCTACACCTTC
size: NA
V: TRBV4-1
D: NA
J: TRBJ1-2

CDR3: CASSLGNEKLFF
DNA: TGTGCCAGCAGTTTGGGGAATGAAAAACTGTTTTTT
size: NA
V: TRBV28
D: NA
J: TRBJ1-4

CDR3: CASSIDGTANSPLHF
DNA: TGTGCCAGTAGTATAGACGGGACCGCTAATTCACCCCTCCACTTT
size: NA
V: TRBV19
D: NA
J: TRBJ1-6

CDR3: CASSPGQGHEQYF
DNA: TGCGCCAGCAGCCCGGGACAGGGCCACGAGCAGTACTTC
size: NA
V: TRBV5-1
D: TRBD1
J: TRBJ2-7

CDR3: CATSDSTSGRGTQYF
DNA: TGTGCCACCAGTGATAGTACTAGCGGGAGGGGGACCCAGTACTTC
size: NA
V: TRBV24-1
D: TRBD2
J: TRBJ2-5

CDR3: CASSIRNRQETQYF
DNA: TGTGCCAGTAGTATCAGGAATCGCCAAGAGACCCAGTACTTC
size: NA
V: TRBV19
D: NA
J: TRBJ2-5

CDR3: CASSLIGTGVEQYF
DNA: TGTGCCAGCAGTTTAATAGGGACCGGTGTCGAGCAGTACTTC
size: NA
V: TRBV27
D: NA
J: TRBJ2-7

CDR3: CASSPMGNTEAFF
DNA: TGTGCCAGCTCACCGATGGGGAACACTGAAGCTTTCTTT
size: NA
V: TRBV18
D: NA
J: TRBJ1-1

CDR3: CASSLEGSRRGAAFF
DNA: TGTGCCAGCAGCTTGGAGGGCAGCCGGAGAGGCGCGGCTTTCTTT
size: once
V: TRBV5-4
D: NA
J: TRBJ1-1

CDR3: CATSRDPGVSYEQYF
DNA: TGTGCCACCAGCAGAGACCCAGGGGTTTCCTACGAGCAGTACTTC
size: NA
V: TRBV15
D: NA
J: TRBJ2-7

CDR3: CASSYRGINYEQYF
DNA: TGTGCCAGCAGCTATCGCGGGATCAACTACGAGCAGTACTTC
size: NA
V: TRBV7-8
D: NA
J: TRBJ2-7

CDR3: CASRSTGTTEAFF
DNA: TGTGCCAGCAGATCTACGGGGACCACTGAAGCTTTCTTT
size: NA
V: TRBV12-3/TRBV12-4
D: NA
J: TRBJ1-1

CDR3: CASRVGETQYF
DNA: TGTGCCAGTAGGGTGGGGGAGACCCAGTACTTC
size: NA
V: TRBV19
D: NA
J: TRBJ2-5

CDR3: CSAIMTGLYTF
DNA: TGCAGTGCTATTATGACAGGGCTTTACACCTTC
size: NA
V: TRBV20-1
D: TRBD1
J: TRBJ1-2

CDR3: CASSPSRLATEDEQYF
DNA: TGTGCCAGCAGCCCCAGTAGACTAGCGACTGAAGACGAGCAGTACTTC
size: NA
V: TRBV7-9
D: TRBD2
J: TRBJ2-7

CDR3: CASSSGVTGELFF
DNA: TGTGCCAGCAGCTCAGGGGTGACCGGGGAGCTGTTTTTT
size: NA
V: TRBV9
D: NA
J: TRBJ2-2

CDR3: CASSYGGGGQPQHF
DNA: TGTGCCAGCAGTTACGGCGGCGGGGGTCAGCCCCAGCATTTT
size: NA
V: TRBV6-6
D: NA
J: TRBJ1-5

CDR3: CATQDSFTDTQYF
DNA: TGTGCCACCCAGGACAGTTTCACAGATACGCAGTATTTT
size: few
V: TRBV19
D: NA
J: TRBJ2-3

CDR3: CASSQETRGTNTQYF
DNA: TGTGCCAGCAGCCAAGAAACGCGGGGCACTAATACGCAGTATTTT
size: NA
V: TRBV3-1/TRBV3-2
D: NA
J: TRBJ2-3

CDR3: CASSFLELNF
DNA: TGTGCCAGCAGCTTTTTAGAATTGAACTTC
size: NA
V: TRBV5-6
D: NA
J: TRBJ2-4

CDR3: CASSHISGVGEQYF
DNA: TGTGCCAGCAGCCACATCAGTGGGGTTGGGGAGCAGTACTTC
size: NA
V: TRBV11-2
D: NA
J: TRBJ2-7

CDR3: CASSLSGGSNQPQHF
DNA: TGTGCCAGCAGTTTATCGGGGGGAAGCAATCAGCCCCAGCATTTT
size: NA
V: TRBV27
D: NA
J: TRBJ1-5

CDR3: CASSIDETDYNEQFF
DNA: TGTGCCAGTAGTATAGATGAAACAGATTACAATGAGCAGTTCTTC
size: NA
V: TRBV19
D: NA
J: TRBJ2-1

CDR3: CASSQVRPTGYNSPLHF
DNA: TGTGCCAGCAGCCAAGTCCGTCCGACAGGGTATAATTCACCCCTCCACTTT
size: NA
V: TRBV4-2
D: TRBD1
J: TRBJ1-6

CDR3: CASSTGTSGRNFYEQYF
DNA: TGTGCCAGTAGTACCGGGACTAGCGGGAGGAACTTCTACGAGCAGTACTTC
size: NA
V: TRBV19
D: TRBD2
J: TRBJ2-7

CDR3: CASSGLALYNEQFF
DNA: TGTGCCAGCAGCGGACTGGCACTGTACAATGAGCAGTTCTTC
size: NA
V: TRBV7-8
D: NA
J: TRBJ2-1

CDR3: CASSAGGGRYEQYF
DNA: TGTGCCAGCAGCGCGGGAGGGGGGAGATACGAGCAGTACTTC
size: NA
V: TRBV9
D: TRBD2
J: TRBJ2-7

CDR3: CASSAELAGVGYNEQFF
DNA: TGTGCCAGCAGTGCGGAATTAGCGGGAGTGGGGTACAATGAGCAGTTCTTC
size: NA
V: TRBV28
D: TRBD2
J: TRBJ2-1

CDR3: CASSEIGYPSNEQFF
DNA: TGCGCCAGCAGCGAGATTGGTTATCCCAGCAATGAGCAGTTCTTC
size: NA
V: TRBV5-1
D: NA
J: TRBJ2-1

CDR3: CASSVQGFSKNIQYF
DNA: TGTGCCAGCAGTGTTCAGGGGTTTTCCAAAAACATTCAGTACTTC
size: NA
V: TRBV2
D: NA
J: TRBJ2-4

CDR3: CASSLGGRNEQYF
DNA: TGTGCCAGCAGTTTAGGGGGGCGGAACGAGCAGTACTTC
size: NA
V: TRBV28
D: NA
J: TRBJ2-7

CDR3: CASSQAGTGNTIYF
DNA: TGTGCCAGCAGCCAAGCAGGGACTGGAAACACCATATATTTT
size: NA
V: TRBV3-1/TRBV3-2
D: NA
J: TRBJ1-3

CDR3: CASSIEEGATDTQYF
DNA: TGTGCCAGTAGTATAGAGGAGGGGGCCACAGATACGCAGTATTTT
size: once
V: TRBV19
D: NA
J: TRBJ2-3

CDR3: CASSEVGAGALYEQYF
DNA: TGTGCCAGCAGTGAAGTAGGAGCGGGAGCACTCTACGAGCAGTACTTC
size: NA
V: TRBV25-1
D: TRBD2
J: TRBJ2-7

CDR3: CASRGTGSSYGYTF
DNA: TGTGCCAGCAGAGGGACAGGTTCGTCTTATGGCTACACCTTC
size: NA
V: TRBV5-8
D: TRBD1
J: TRBJ1-2

CDR3: CASSRSGIDTQYF
DNA: TGTGCCAGCAGCCGTAGCGGGATAGATACGCAGTATTTT
size: NA
V: TRBV6-5
D: TRBD2
J: TRBJ2-3

CDR3: CASSLEGSRSPLHF
DNA: TGTGCCAGCAGCTTGGAAGGGTCCAGGTCACCCCTCCACTTT
size: few
V: TRBV5-4
D: NA
J: TRBJ1-6

CDR3: CASSFREWTGRYEQYF
DNA: TGTGCCAGCAGCTTCAGGGAGTGGACAGGGAGGTACGAGCAGTACTTC
size: NA
V: TRBV5-6
D: TRBD1
J: TRBJ2-7

CDR3: CASRITSTGDTIGLNTEAFF
DNA: TGTGCCAGCAGAATTACCAGCACCGGGGACACCATAGGCCTGAACACTGAAGCTTTCTTT
size: NA
V: TRBV7-7
D: NA
J: TRBJ1-1